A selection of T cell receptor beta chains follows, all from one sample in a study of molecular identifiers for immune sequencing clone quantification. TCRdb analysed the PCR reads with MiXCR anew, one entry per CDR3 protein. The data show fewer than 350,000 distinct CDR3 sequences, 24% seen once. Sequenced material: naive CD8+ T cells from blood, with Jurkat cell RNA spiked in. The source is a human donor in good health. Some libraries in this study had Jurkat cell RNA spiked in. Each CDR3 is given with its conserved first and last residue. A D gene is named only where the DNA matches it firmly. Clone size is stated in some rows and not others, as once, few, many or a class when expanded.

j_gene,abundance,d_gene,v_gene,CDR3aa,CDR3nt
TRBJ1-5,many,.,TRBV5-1,CASSLIPDSNQPQHF,TGCGCCAGCAGCTTAATCCCAGATAGCAATCAGCCCCAGCATTTT
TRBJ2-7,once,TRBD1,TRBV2,CASINRGLGYEQYF,TGTGCCAGCATTAACAGGGGGTTGGGCTACGAGCAGTACTTC
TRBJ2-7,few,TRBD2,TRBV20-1,CSARASGSHEQYF,TGCAGTGCTAGAGCTAGCGGGAGTCACGAGCAGTACTTC
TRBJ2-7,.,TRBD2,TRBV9,CAGSASGGSSYEQYF,TGTGCCGGCAGCGCTAGCGGGGGAAGCTCCTACGAGCAGTACTTC
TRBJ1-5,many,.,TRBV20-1,CSARSLERINQPQHF,TGCAGTGCTAGGTCCCTCGAGAGGATCAATCAGCCCCAGCATTTT
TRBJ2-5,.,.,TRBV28,CASSSSFSLEGETQCF,TGTGCCAGCAGTTCGTCTTTTTCCTTGGAGGGAGAGACCCAGTGCTTC
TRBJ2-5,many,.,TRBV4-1,CASSHRDHQETQYF,TGCGCCAGCAGCCACCGGGACCACCAAGAGACCCAGTACTTC
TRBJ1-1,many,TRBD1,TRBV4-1,CASSQARQGANSDTEAFF,TGCGCCAGCAGCCAAGCCCGACAGGGGGCCAATTCGGACACTGAAGCTTTCTTT
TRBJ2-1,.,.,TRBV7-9,CASSLGAGVSTYNEQFF,TGTGCCAGCAGCTTAGGAGCCGGGGTCTCCACCTACAATGAGCAGTTCTTC
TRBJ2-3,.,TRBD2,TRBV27,CASSFLPGGAGTDTQYF,TGTGCCAGCAGTTTCCTCCCGGGGGGGGCAGGCACAGATACGCAGTATTTT
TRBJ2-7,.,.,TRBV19,CASSLSYRDHLEYGQYF,TGTGCCAGTAGCCTATCCTACAGGGATCACCTGGAATACGGGCAGTACTTC
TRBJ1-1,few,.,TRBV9,CASSVLDTGDEAFF,TGTGCCAGCAGCGTATTAGACACGGGGGACGAAGCTTTCTTT
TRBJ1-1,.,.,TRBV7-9,CASSLDSRGMNTEAFF,TGTGCCAGCAGCTTAGACTCAAGGGGGATGAACACTGAAGCTTTCTTT
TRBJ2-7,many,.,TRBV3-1,CASSQDPGQGSYEQYF,TGTGCCAGCAGCCAAGACCCGGGACAAGGCTCCTACGAGCAGTACTTC
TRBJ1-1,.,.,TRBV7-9,CASSPAGARNTEAFF,TGTGCCAGCAGCCCCGCGGGGGCCCGGAACACTGAAGCTTTCTTT
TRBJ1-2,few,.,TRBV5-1,CASSLGPTMGYGYTF,TGCGCCAGCAGCTTGGGACCCACGATGGGCTATGGCTACACCTTC
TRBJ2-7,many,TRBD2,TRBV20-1,CSAALAESSYEQYF,TGCAGTGCTGCCCTAGCGGAGAGCTCCTACGAGCAGTACTTC
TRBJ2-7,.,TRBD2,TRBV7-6,CASSFLAGDEQYF,TGTGCCAGCAGCTTCCTAGCGGGAGACGAGCAGTACTTC
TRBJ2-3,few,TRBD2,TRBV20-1,CSAIRTSGTTDTQYF,TGCAGTGCTATACGGACTAGCGGGACCACAGATACGCAGTATTTT
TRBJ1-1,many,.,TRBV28,CASSLEGIRGTNTEAFF,TGTGCCAGCAGTTTGGAGGGGATTCGTGGGACGAACACTGAAGCTTTCTTT
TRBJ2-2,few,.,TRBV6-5,CASSLGEITGELFF,TGTGCCAGCAGTTTGGGGGAGATCACCGGGGAGCTGTTTTTT
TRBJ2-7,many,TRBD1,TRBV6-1,CASSGTGSYEQYF,TGTGCCAGCAGTGGGACAGGGTCCTACGAGCAGTACTTC
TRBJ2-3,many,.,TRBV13,CASSLAGEADTQYF,TGTGCCAGCAGCTTAGCGGGGGAGGCAGATACGCAGTATTTT
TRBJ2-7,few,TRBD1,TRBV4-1,CASSHGQGRDEQYF,TGCGCCAGCAGCCACGGACAGGGGAGGGACGAGCAGTACTTC
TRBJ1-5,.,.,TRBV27,CASSFGAYQPQHF,TGTGCCAGCAGTTTCGGAGCGTATCAGCCCCAGCATTTT
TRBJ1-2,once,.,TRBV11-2,CASSLVNTYGNTF,TGTGCCAGCAGCTTAGTTAACACCTATGGCAACACCTTC
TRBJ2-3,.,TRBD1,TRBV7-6,CASSRTGVPIADTQYF,TGTGCCAGCAGCCGGACAGGGGTACCAATCGCAGATACGCAGTATTTT
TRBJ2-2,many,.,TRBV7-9,CASSRGEAGELFF,TGTGCCAGCAGCCGAGGAGAGGCCGGGGAGCTGTTTTTT
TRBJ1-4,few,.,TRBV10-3,CAISEGAGLEKLFF,TGTGCCATCAGTGAGGGGGCCGGGCTGGAAAAACTGTTTTTT
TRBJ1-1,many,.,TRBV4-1,CASSQVGSADTEAFF,TGCGCCAGCAGCCAAGTAGGCAGTGCGGACACTGAAGCTTTCTTT
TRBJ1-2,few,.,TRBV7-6,CASSFNGVSGYTF,TGTGCCAGCAGCTTCAACGGGGTCAGCGGCTACACCTTC
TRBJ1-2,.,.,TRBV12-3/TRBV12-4,CASSFGDSYGYTF,TGTGCCAGCAGTTTCGGAGACAGCTATGGCTACACCTTC
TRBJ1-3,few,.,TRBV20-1,CSARDGATSGNTIYF,TGCAGTGCTAGAGATGGGGCCACCTCTGGAAACACCATATATTTT
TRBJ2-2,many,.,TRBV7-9,CASSSGTLTGELFF,TGTGCCAGCAGCTCAGGGACACTGACCGGGGAGCTGTTTTTT
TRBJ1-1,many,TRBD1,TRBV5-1,CASSLDRGLTEAFF,TGCGCCAGCAGCTTGGACAGGGGGCTTACTGAAGCTTTCTTT
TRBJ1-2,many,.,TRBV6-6,CASAGQGGTYGYTF,TGTGCCAGCGCCGGTCAGGGCGGAACCTATGGCTACACCTTC
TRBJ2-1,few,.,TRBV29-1,CSVSRQHKNEQFF,TGCAGCGTAAGCCGACAGCATAAGAATGAGCAGTTCTTC
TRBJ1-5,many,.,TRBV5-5,CASSLDGLGHQPQHF,TGTGCCAGCAGCTTGGACGGGCTCGGACATCAGCCCCAGCATTTT
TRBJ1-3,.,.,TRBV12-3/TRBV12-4,CASSSRAPAGNTIYF,TGTGCCAGCAGTTCTCGGGCTCCCGCGGGAAACACCATATATTTT
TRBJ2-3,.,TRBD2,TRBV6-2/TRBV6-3,CASSFAGDPTDTQYF,TGTGCCAGCAGTTTTGCGGGGGACCCCACAGATACGCAGTATTTT
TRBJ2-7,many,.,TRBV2,CASSEGLGDEQYF,TGTGCCAGCAGTGAAGGGCTGGGGGACGAGCAGTACTTC
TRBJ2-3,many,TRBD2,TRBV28,CASSLLLAGGTDTQYF,TGTGCCAGCAGTTTATTATTAGCGGGAGGCACAGATACGCAGTATTTT
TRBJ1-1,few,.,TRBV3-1,CASSQDMGTLTEAFF,TGTGCCAGCAGCCAAGATATGGGGACGCTCACTGAAGCTTTCTTT
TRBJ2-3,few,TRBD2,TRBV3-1,CASSRIAGVGTDTQYF,TGTGCCAGCAGCCGAATAGCGGGGGTGGGCACAGATACGCAGTATTTT
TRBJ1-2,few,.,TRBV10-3,CAISVQGQAGSDGYTF,TGTGCCATCAGTGTACAGGGACAAGCCGGAAGCGATGGCTACACCTTC
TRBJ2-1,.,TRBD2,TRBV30,CAWPPRGGQGEQFF,TGTGCCTGGCCCCCACGCGGGGGGCAGGGTGAGCAGTTCTTC
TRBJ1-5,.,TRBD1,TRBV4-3,CASSQDYRGSGNQPQHF,TGCGCCAGCAGCCAAGATTACAGGGGCTCGGGCAATCAGCCCCAGCATTTT
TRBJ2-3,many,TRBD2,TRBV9,CASSVEASGSLPQYF,TGTGCCAGCAGCGTAGAGGCTAGCGGGAGCCTCCCGCAGTATTTT
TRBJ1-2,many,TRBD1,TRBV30,CAWSVYRGDAYGYTF,TGTGCCTGGAGTGTTTACAGGGGGGACGCCTATGGCTACACCTTC
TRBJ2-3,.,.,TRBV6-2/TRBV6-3,CASSYLGTVATDTQYF,TGTGCCAGCAGTTACCTTGGAACGGTGGCCACAGATACGCAGTATTTT
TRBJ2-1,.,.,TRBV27,CASSFQTGGNEQFF,TGTGCCAGCAGTTTCCAGACCGGGGGCAATGAGCAGTTCTTC
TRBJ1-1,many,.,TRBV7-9,CASSLGGAHSEAFF,TGTGCCAGCAGCTTAGGGGGTGCACACAGTGAAGCTTTCTTT
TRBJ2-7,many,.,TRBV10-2,CASSYDRSYEQYF,TGCGCCAGCAGTTACGACAGGTCCTACGAGCAGTACTTC
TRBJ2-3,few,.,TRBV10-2,CASSETPTDTQYF,TGCGCCAGCAGTGAGACGCCCACAGATACGCAGTATTTT